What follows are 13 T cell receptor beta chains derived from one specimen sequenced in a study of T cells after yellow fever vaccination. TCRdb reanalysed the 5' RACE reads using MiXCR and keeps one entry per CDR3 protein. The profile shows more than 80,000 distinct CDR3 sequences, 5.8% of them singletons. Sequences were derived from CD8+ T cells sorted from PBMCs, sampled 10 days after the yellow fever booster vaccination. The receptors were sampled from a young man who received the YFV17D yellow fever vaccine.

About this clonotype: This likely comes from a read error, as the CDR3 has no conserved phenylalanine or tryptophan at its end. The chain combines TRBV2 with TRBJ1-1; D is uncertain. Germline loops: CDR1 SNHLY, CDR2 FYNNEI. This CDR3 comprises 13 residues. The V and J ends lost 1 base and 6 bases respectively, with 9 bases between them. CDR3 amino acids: CASSEVRGPEAFL. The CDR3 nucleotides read TGTGCCAGCAGTGAAGTGCGTGGTCCTGAAGCTTTCCTT.

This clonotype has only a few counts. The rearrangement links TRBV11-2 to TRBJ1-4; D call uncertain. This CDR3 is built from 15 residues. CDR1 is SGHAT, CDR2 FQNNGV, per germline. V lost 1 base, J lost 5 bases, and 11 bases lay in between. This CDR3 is CASSLVTSVNEKLFF. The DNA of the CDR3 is TGTGCCAGCAGCTTAGTCACCAGCGTAAATGAAAAACTGTTTTTT.

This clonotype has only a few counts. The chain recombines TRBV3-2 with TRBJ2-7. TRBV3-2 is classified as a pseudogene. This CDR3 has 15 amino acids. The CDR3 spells CASRADGSVTYEQYV. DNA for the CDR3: TGTGCCAGCAGGGCGGACGGAAGTGTTACCTACGAGCAGTACGTC.

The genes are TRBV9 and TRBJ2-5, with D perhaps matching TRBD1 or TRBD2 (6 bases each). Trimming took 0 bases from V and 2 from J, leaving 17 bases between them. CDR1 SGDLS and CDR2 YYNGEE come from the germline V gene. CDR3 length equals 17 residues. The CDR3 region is CASSVANGGLGQETQYF. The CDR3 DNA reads TGTGCCAGCAGCGTAGCGAATGGGGGGCTGGGGCAAGAGACCCAGTACTTC. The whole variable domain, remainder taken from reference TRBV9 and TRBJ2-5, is DSGVTQTPKHLITATGQRVTLRCSPRSGDLSVYWYQQSLDQGLQFLIQYYNGEERAKGNILERFSAQQFPDLHSELNLSSLELGDSALYFCASSVANGGLGQETQYFGPGTRLLVL.

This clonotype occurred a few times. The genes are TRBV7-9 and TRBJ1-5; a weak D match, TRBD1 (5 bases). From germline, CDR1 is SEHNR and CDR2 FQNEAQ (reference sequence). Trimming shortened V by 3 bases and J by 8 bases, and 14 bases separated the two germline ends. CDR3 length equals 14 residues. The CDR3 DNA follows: TGTGCCAGCAGCTTCACCGACGGGGGTGAGCCCCAGCATTTT. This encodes CASSFTDGGEPQHF.

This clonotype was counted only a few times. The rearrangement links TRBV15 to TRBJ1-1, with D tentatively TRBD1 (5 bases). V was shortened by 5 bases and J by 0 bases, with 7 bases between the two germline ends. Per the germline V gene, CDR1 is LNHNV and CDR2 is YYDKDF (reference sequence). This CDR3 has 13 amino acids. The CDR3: CATSGTLNTEAFF. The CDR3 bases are TGTGCCACCAGCGGGACCCTGAACACTGAAGCTTTCTTT.

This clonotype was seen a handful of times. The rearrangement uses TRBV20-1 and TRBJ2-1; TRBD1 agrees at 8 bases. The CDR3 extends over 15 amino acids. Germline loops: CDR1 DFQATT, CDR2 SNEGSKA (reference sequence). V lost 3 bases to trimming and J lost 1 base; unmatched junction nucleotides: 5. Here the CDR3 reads CSASPQGASYNEQFF. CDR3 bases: TGCAGTGCTAGCCCCCAGGGGGCTTCCTACAATGAGCAGTTCTTC.

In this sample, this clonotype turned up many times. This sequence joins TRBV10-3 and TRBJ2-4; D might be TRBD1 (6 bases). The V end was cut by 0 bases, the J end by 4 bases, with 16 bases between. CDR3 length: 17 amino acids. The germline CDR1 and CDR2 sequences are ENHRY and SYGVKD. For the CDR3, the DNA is TGTGCCATCAGTGAGTCGGCCCTCAGGCAGGGGAAAAACATTCAGTACTTC. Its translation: CAISESALRQGKNIQYF.

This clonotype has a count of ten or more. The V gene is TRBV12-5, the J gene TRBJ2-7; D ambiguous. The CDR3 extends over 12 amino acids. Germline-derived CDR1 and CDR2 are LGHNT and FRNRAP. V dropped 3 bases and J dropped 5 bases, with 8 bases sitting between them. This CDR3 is CASGFRLDEQYF. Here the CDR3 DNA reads TGTGCTAGTGGTTTTAGGTTGGACGAGCAGTACTTC.

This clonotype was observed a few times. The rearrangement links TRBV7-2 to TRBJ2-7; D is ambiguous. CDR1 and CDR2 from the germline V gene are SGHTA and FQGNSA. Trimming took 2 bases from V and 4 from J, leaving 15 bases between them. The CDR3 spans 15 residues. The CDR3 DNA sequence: TGTGCCAGCAGCTTAACCGGTCGTACTTCGTACGAGCAGTACTTC. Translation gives CASSLTGRTSYEQYF.

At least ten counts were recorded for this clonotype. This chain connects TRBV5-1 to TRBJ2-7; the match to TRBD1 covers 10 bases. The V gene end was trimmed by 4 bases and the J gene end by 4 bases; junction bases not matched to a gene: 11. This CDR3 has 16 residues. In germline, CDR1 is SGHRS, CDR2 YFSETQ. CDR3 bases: TGCGCCAGCAGCCGAGAGCCGGGACAGGGGCTGTACGAGCAGTACTTC. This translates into CASSREPGQGLYEQYF.

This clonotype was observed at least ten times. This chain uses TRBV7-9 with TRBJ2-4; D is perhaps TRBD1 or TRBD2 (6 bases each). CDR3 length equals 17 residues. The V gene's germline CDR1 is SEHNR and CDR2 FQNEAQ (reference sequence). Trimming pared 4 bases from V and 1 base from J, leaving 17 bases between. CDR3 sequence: CASSSPLTGAAKNIQYF. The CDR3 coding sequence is TGTGCCAGCAGCTCCCCCCTTACGGGGGCTGCCAAAAACATTCAGTACTTC. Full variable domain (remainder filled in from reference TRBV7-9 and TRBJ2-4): DTGVSQNPRHKITKRGQNVTFRCDPISEHNRLYWYRQTLGQGPEFLTYFQNEAQLEKSRLLSDRFSAERPKGSFSTLEIQRTEQGDSAMYLCASSSPLTGAAKNIQYFGAGTRLSVL.

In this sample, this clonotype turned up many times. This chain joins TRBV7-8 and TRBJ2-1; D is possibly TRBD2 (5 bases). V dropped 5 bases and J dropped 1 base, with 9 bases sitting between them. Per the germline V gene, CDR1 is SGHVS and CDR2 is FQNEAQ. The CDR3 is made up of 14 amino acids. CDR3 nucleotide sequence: TGTGCCAGCAGCCTGGACTTGTCCTACAATGAGCAGTTCTTC. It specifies CASSLDLSYNEQFF.